This TCR beta chain originates from a study of blood T cell repertoires in COVID-19. Data came from immunoSEQ multiplex PCR; TCRdb stores just in-frame clones and leaves some out. The profile shows 250,000 to 300,000 clones, 84% of them singletons. The length of the CDR3 is 16 residues. Per the germline V gene, CDR1 is SNHLY and CDR2 is FYNNEI. V was cut by 4 bases and J by 0 bases, with 15 bases left in between. The V call is TRBV2, the J call TRBJ1-1; TRBD1 might be the D (6 bases). Sequenced input: PBMCs or T cells enriched from blood (not recorded which). This receptor was taken from a man aged 25-45 years with acute COVID-19. In nucleotides, the CDR3 is TGTGCCAGCAGTGGTCCGGGCTGGGGGCTGAACACTGAAGCTTTCTTT. It yields the protein CASSGPGWGLNTEAFF.